This T cell receptor beta chain was sequenced during a study of post-analysis software for immune sequencing data. The wider study: Several disease courses (relapsing-remitting, secondary progressive and progressive-relapsing) of multiple sclerosis were included.

Libraries were made from TCR beta cDNA, and they carried unique molecular identifiers. Out of roughly 0.85 to 10 million T cells, 450,000 to 600,000 cDNA molecules were generated. MiXCR, run by TCRdb on the PCR reads, gives a single entry per CDR3 protein. This table holds hundreds of thousands of distinct CDR3 sequences, about 32% found once. About this clonotype itself: Its target is not known.

CDR1 and CDR2 (germline): SGHRS, YFSETQ. The CDR3 is made up of 15 amino acids. V shed 0 bases and J shed 4 bases, with 12 bases lying between them. Study conclusions and caveats: Samples prepared in the same batch strongly co-clustered by F measure. Roughly 5 TRBV segments occurring more often in patients than controls included TRBV5-6, TRBV5-1 and TRBV20-1.

The chain is built from TRBV5-1 and TRBJ2-3; D might be TRBD1 or TRBD2, each matching 5 bases. Sequenced input: blood. This TCR was sampled from a girl aged 10 to 17 with multiple sclerosis. The CDR3 DNA is TGCGCCAGCAGCTTGGTGATGGGACGGGCAGATACGCAGTATTTT. As protein: CASSLVMGRADTQYF.